This TCR delta chain was retrieved from a study of Vδ1+ human thymocytes. Study-wide findings and caveats: Thymic TRG and TRD repertoires appeared highly polyclonal, with Gaussian CDR3 length distributions.

Extracted RNA was reverse transcribed into cDNA. CDR3 amplicons came from multiplex PCR with pooled V-gene forward and constant-region reverse primers. TCRdb re-called the multiplex PCR reads through CATT. The sample records roughly 55,000 delta-chain clones, more than 15% being singletons. This CDR3 comprises 21 residues. V gave up 0 bases and J gave up 0 bases; unmatched junction bases: 16. Germline-derived CDR1 and CDR2 are TSWWSYY and QGS. As concerns this clone: Its target is not known.

The receptor's source is a boy under two years old who had congenital heart surgery. The V call is TRDV1, the J call TRDJ2; 7 bases match TRDD3. The sample taken for sequencing was Vdelta1+ gamma-delta thymocytes from the thymus. Described subset: FACS-sorted CD3+ TCRalphabeta- TCRVdelta1+ TCRVdelta2- thymocytes. The CDR3 DNA follows: TGTGCTCTTGGGGAACTGGCGGGGGGGATCCACCGCCTCGCTTTGACAGCACAACTCTTCTTT. It yields the protein CALGELAGGIHRLALTAQLFF.